Detailed here is one T cell receptor (beta chain). The antigen is undetermined. The libraries were made with immunoSEQ v3.0 at survey level. The table came from immunoSEQ multiplex PCR; TCRdb's copy has only in-frame clones and leaves some out. This sample has tens of thousands of clones, with 80% to 95% found just once. HIV-positive participants all received treatment in the United States. The sample belongs to a study of long-term antiretroviral therapy in people with HIV. Background on the study: The earliest samples predate the 2015 immediate-ART recommendation by about a decade. Study-wide results and limits: The study found that diversity rose after ART but stayed below transplant donor controls. ART adherence, viral resistance and therapy changes were undocumented.

This CDR3 is 13 amino acids long. The J segment lost 4 bases and the V segment lost 4 bases, leaving 4 bases of the junction unmatched. From germline, CDR1 is SGHNT and CDR2 YYREEE (reference sequence). The material was unsorted PBMCs, obtained 4.4 years after starting antiretroviral therapy. The TCR originated in a woman in her 50s with HIV. The chain has TRBV5-4 and TRBJ2-5; 7 bases are a match to TRBD1. DNA of the CDR3: TGTGCCAGCAGCATTGAGGGGGCAGAGACCCAGTACTTC. It translates to CASSIEGAETQYF. Based on the CDR3 plus reference TRBV5-4 and TRBJ2-5, the full variable domain is ETGVTQSPTHLIKTRGQQVTLRCSSQSGHNTVSWYQQALGQGPQFIFQYYREEENGRGNFPPRFSGLQFPNYSSELNVNALELDDSALYLCASSIEGAETQYFGPGTRLLVL.